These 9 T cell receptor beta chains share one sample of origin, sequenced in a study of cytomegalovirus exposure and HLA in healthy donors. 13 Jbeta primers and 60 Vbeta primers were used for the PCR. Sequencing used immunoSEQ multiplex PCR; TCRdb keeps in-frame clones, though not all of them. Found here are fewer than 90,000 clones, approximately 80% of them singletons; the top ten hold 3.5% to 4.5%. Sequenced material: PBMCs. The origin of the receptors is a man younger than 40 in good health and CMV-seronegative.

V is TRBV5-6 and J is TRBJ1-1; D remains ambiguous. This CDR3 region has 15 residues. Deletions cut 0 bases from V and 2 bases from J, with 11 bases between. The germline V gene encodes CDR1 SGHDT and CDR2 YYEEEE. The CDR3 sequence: CASSLGSAGNTEAFF. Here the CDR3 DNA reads TGTGCCAGCAGCTTGGGGTCAGCGGGTAACACTGAAGCTTTCTTT.

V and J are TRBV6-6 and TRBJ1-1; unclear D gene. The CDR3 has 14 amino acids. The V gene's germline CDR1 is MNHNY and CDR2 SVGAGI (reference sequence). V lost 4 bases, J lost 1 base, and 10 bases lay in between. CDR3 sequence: CASSLTTGNTEAFF. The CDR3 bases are TGTGCCAGCAGTTTAACGACGGGGAACACTGAAGCTTTCTTT.

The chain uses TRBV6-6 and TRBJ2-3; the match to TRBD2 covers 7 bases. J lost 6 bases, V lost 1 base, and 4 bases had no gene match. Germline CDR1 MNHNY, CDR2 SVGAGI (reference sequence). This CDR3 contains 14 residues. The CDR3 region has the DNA TGTGCCAGCAGTTACTTGGGGGGGGAGGATACGCAGTATTTT. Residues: CASSYLGGEDTQYF.

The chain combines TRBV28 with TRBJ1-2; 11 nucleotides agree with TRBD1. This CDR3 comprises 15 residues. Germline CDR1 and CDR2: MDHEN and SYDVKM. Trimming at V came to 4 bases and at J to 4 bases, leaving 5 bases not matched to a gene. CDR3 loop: CASSSGQGAGYGYTF. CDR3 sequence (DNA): TGTGCCAGCAGTTCCGGACAGGGGGCGGGCTATGGCTACACCTTC.

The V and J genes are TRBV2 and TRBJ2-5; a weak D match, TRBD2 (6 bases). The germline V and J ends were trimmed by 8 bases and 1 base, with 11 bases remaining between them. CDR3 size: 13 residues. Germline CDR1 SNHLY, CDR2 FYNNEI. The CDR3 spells CASARDSQETQYF. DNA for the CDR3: TGTGCCAGCGCTAGGGACTCCCAAGAGACCCAGTACTTC.

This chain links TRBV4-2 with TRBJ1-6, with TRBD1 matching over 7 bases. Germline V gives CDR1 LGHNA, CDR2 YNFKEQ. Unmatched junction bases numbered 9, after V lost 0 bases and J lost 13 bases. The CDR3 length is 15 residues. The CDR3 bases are TGTGCCAGCAGCCAAGATTCGGGACAGCGCGGGCCCCTCCACTTT. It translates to CASSQDSGQRGPLHF.

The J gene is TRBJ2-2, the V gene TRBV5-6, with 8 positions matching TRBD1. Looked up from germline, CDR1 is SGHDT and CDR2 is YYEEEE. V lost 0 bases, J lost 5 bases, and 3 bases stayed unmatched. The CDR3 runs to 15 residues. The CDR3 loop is CASSLGTGITGELFF. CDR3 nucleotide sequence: TGTGCCAGCAGCTTGGGGACAGGGATAACCGGGGAGCTGTTTTTT.

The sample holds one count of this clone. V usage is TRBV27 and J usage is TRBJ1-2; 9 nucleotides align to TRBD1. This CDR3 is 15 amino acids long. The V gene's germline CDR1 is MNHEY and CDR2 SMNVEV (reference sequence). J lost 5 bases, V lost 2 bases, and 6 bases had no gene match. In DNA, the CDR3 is TGTGCCAGCAGTTTAGCACAGGGGGCGGGGTATGGCTACACCTTC. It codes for CASSLAQGAGYGYTF.

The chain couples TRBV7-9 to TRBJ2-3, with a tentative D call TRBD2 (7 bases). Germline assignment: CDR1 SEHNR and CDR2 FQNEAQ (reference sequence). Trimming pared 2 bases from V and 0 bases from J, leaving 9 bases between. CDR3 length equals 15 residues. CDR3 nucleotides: TGTGCCAGCAGCTTACGCGGGGGCAGCACAGATACGCAGTATTTT. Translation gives CASSLRGGSTDTQYF.